These 16 T cell receptor beta chains were sequenced from one sample in a study of PD-L1 blockade in urothelial cancer. The repertoire was sequenced with immunoSEQ multiplex PCR; TCRdb's copy has only in-frame clones and lacks some. The sample yields 72,000 or so clones, around nine tenths seen once. Time point indicated: peripheral blood 6 weeks after treatment start. The specimen comprised PBMCs, sampled around atezolizumab (anti-PD-L1) treatment. The origin of the receptors is a man in his sixties with urothelial cancer.

This clone was recorded once. The gene calls are TRBV5-1 and TRBJ1-5; D is ambiguous. Germline lookup yields CDR1 SGHRS and CDR2 YFSETQ. This CDR3 is built from 15 residues. Trimming took off 0 bases at V and 0 bases at J, with 7 bases between the two ends. In DNA form, the CDR3 reads TGCGCCAGCAGCTTGGACGGGGATAGCAATCAGCCCCAGCATTTT. Translated: CASSLDGDSNQPQHF.

The V and J genes are TRBV5-1 and TRBJ2-6, with 11 bases matching TRBD1. V lost 1 base, J lost 2 bases, and 5 bases stayed unmatched. In germline, CDR1 is SGHRS, CDR2 YFSETQ. This CDR3 is built from 18 residues. In DNA, the CDR3 is TGCGCCAGCAGCTTGAGGCAGGGACAGGGGGCTGGGGCCAACGTCCTGACTTTC. Its protein product is CASSLRQGQGAGANVLTF.

The gene calls are TRBV27 and TRBJ1-5; D is unresolved. The V and J ends lost 2 bases and 10 bases respectively, with 9 bases between them. The CDR3 is 12 amino acids. The germline CDR1 and CDR2 sequences are MNHEY and SMNVEV (reference sequence). Written as DNA, the CDR3 is TGTGCCAGCAGTTTAGTGCGAGGCCCCCAGCATTTT. Translated, it gives CASSLVRGPQHF.

The chain couples TRBV15 to TRBJ1-5; D not resolved. The V end lost 0 bases, the J end lost 6 bases, and 9 bases lay between the germline ends. CDR1 is LNHNV and CDR2 is YYDKDF in the germline V gene (reference sequence). This CDR3 has 14 residues. The chain's CDR3 is CATSRDRISQPQHF. The CDR3 nucleotides are TGTGCCACCAGCAGAGATAGAATTAGTCAGCCCCAGCATTTT. The whole variable domain, filled in from reference TRBV15 and TRBJ1-5, reads DAMVIQNPRYQVTQFGKPVTLSCSQTLNHNVMYWYQQKSSQAPKLLFHYYDKDFNNEADTPDNFQSRRPNTSFCFLDIRSPGLGDTAMYLCATSRDRISQPQHFGDGTRLSIL.

J is TRBJ1-3 and V is TRBV6-1; tentative D call: TRBD1 (5 bases). CDR1 is MNHNS and CDR2 is SASEGT in the germline V gene. CDR3 length: 15 residues. Trimming pared 6 bases from V and 0 bases from J, leaving 12 bases between. CDR3 in amino acids: CASSRRDYSGNTIYF. The CDR3, as DNA: TGTGCCAGCAGCCGCAGGGATTACTCTGGAAACACCATATATTTT.

The genes are TRBV5-1 and TRBJ2-1; TRBD2 matches 7 bases. The V gene's germline CDR1 is SGHRS and CDR2 YFSETQ. The ends lost 4 bases at V and 6 bases at J; junction bases unmatched: 13. The CDR3 loop spans 16 amino acids. The CDR3 coding sequence is TGCGCCAGCAGCCCCTTGGGGGGGGGAGGGGTCAATGAGCAGTTCTTC. Its translation: CASSPLGGGGVNEQFF.

DNA of the CDR3: TGTGCCAGCAGCAGGGATTCGAGCACTGAAGCTTTCTTT. Its translation is CASSRDSSTEAFF. The chain is built from TRBV6-5 and TRBJ1-1; possibly TRBD1 for D (5 bases). Between the trimmed V and J ends, which lost 6 bases and 4 bases, there was a span of 12 bases. This CDR3 comprises 13 residues. Germline V lookup: CDR1 MNHEY, CDR2 SVGAGI.

The chain employs TRBV30 and TRBJ2-7; possible D gene TRBD1, 6 bases. The V gene lost 7 bases and the J gene lost 0 bases, with 16 bases spanning the gap. The CDR3 extends over 14 amino acids. CDR1 and CDR2 (germline): GTSNPN, SVGIG (reference sequence). This CDR3 is CASSPMTGSYEQYF. As DNA, the CDR3 is TGTGCCTCCTCCCCCATGACAGGCTCCTACGAGCAGTACTTC.

This clone was counted between two and nine times. The chain links TRBV2 to TRBJ2-7; TRBD2 matches at 7 bases. The CDR3 consists of 15 residues. CDR1 and CDR2 (germline): SNHLY, FYNNEI. With 7 bases clipped from V and 3 bases from J, the junction kept 12 bases outside the gene matches. Here the CDR3 DNA reads TGTGCCAGCACCTCGGGAGGTAGGGCAAGCTACGAGCAGTACTTC. Translating gives CASTSGGRASYEQYF.

V gene TRBV9 combines with J gene TRBJ2-5, with 7 positions matching TRBD2. J was trimmed by 1 base and V by 0 bases; bases with no gene match: 3. The CDR3 length is 15 residues. Germline V lookup: CDR1 SGDLS, CDR2 YYNGEE. Written as DNA, the CDR3 is TGTGCCAGCAGCGTAGGGGGGGGAGCCCAAGAGACCCAGTACTTC. Encoded protein: CASSVGGGAQETQYF.

J is TRBJ2-2 and V is TRBV10-3; D may be TRBD2 (6 bases). Germline lookup yields CDR1 ENHRY and CDR2 SYGVKD. There are 13 residues in the CDR3. Trimming stripped 5 bases from V and 7 bases from J, with 11 bases between. The CDR3 DNA reads TGTGCCATCAGTTCCGGGGGATTCGGGGAGCTGTTTTTT. It translates to CAISSGGFGELFF.

This chain uses TRBV10-3 with TRBJ1-1; TRBD1 matches at 8 bases. The V gene's germline CDR1 is ENHRY and CDR2 SYGVKD. CDR3 length: 15 residues. With V trimmed by 2 bases and J by 1 base, 3 bases remained unmatched. CDR3 in DNA: TGTGCCATCAGTGAGGCCGGGACAGGGAACACTGAAGCTTTCTTT. It specifies CAISEAGTGNTEAFF.

This clone was found once. V gene TRBV5-6 combines with J gene TRBJ1-6; D might be TRBD1 (6 bases). V dropped 4 bases and J dropped 4 bases, with 18 bases sitting between them. This CDR3 comprises 17 residues. The germline V gene encodes CDR1 SGHDT and CDR2 YYEEEE. CDR3 sequence reads: CASSKRTELTYNSPLHF. The CDR3 nucleotides are TGTGCCAGCAGCAAACGGACAGAGCTAACTTATAATTCACCCCTCCACTTT.

The chain employs TRBV28 and TRBJ2-7; possible D gene TRBD1, 6 bases. Deletions cut 8 bases from V and 2 bases from J, with 13 bases between. The CDR3 spans 13 residues. Germline CDR1 reads MDHEN; CDR2 reads SYDVKM. Written as DNA, the CDR3 is TGTGCCAGCGGGACACCGGGGCCCTACGAGCAGTACTTC. As protein: CASGTPGPYEQYF.

This chain links TRBV5-1 with TRBJ1-1; possibly TRBD1 for D (5 bases). This CDR3 has 16 amino acids. The germline V gene has CDR1 SGHRS and CDR2 YFSETQ. Trimming removed 3 bases at V and 3 bases at J, with 18 bases between. Written as DNA, the CDR3 is TGCGCCAGCAGCTCGGCCCAGTCCGGGGGGGACACTGAAGCTTTCTTT. Its protein is CASSSAQSGGDTEAFF. The whole variable domain, filled in from reference TRBV5-1 and TRBJ1-1, reads KAGVTQTPRYLIKTRGQQVTLSCSPISGHRSVSWYQQTPGQGLQFLFEYFSETQRNKGNFPGRFSGRQFSNSRSEMNVSTLELGDSALYLCASSSAQSGGDTEAFFGQGTRLTVV.

The chain is built from TRBV6-6 and TRBJ1-2; D might be TRBD1 (5 bases). V was cut by 2 bases and J by 0 bases, with 7 bases left in between. This CDR3 region has 14 residues. From germline, CDR1 is MNHNY and CDR2 SVGAGI (reference sequence). CDR3 nucleotides: TGTGCCAGCAGTTACGCGGGGCCTAACTATGGCTACACCTTC. It yields the protein CASSYAGPNYGYTF.